These T cell receptor beta chains were read from a single sample in a study of T cell repertoires in cytomegalovirus infection. Their antigens are not known. MiXCR, run by TCRdb on the reads, gives a single entry per CDR3 protein. There are some 800,000 distinct CDR3 sequences in the sample; roughly 28% occur only once, and roughly 14% lies in the top ten. The sequenced sample was cultured CD8+ T cells from PBMCs, obtained from culture after CMV antigen stimulation. Receptor source: a human donor in good health (CMV status not recorded). Some clones in this sample may be carry-over from other donors' samples. CDR3s include the opening cysteine and the closing phenylalanine or tryptophan. The D gene is left open where the match is weak. Size is stated for part of the rows, as once, few or many counts, or as a class when the clone is expanded.

v_call: TRBV7-9; d_call: TRBD1; j_call: TRBJ2-5; clone_size: few; cdr3_aa: CASSFWDSQETQYF; cdr3_nt: TGTGCCAGCAGCTTTTGGGACAGTCAAGAGACCCAGTACTTC
v_call: TRBV2; d_call: -; j_call: TRBJ1-5; clone_size: -; cdr3_aa: CARSGTPYSNQPQHF; cdr3_nt: TGTGCCAGGTCCGGGACACCCTATAGCAATCAGCCCCAGCATTTT
v_call: TRBV7-6; d_call: TRBD1; j_call: TRBJ2-5; clone_size: few; cdr3_aa: CASSLETGVGETQYF; cdr3_nt: TGTGCCAGCAGCTTAGAGACAGGGGTTGGGGAGACCCAGTACTTC
v_call: TRBV4-1; d_call: TRBD1; j_call: TRBJ1-2; clone_size: few; cdr3_aa: CASSQDVGQVPNYGYTF; cdr3_nt: TGCGCCAGCAGCCAAGACGTGGGACAGGTCCCAAACTATGGCTACACCTTC
v_call: TRBV2; d_call: -; j_call: TRBJ1-2; clone_size: -; cdr3_aa: CASSEGGVRYYGYTF; cdr3_nt: TGTGCCAGCAGTGAAGGGGGCGTGCGGTACTATGGCTACACCTTC
v_call: TRBV10-3; d_call: -; j_call: TRBJ2-1; clone_size: -; cdr3_aa: CAISVNRDNEQFF; cdr3_nt: TGTGCCATCAGCGTTAACCGGGACAATGAGCAGTTCTTC
v_call: TRBV19; d_call: -; j_call: TRBJ1-6; clone_size: -; cdr3_aa: CASRDPRDILHF; cdr3_nt: TGTGCCAGTAGGGACCCACGAGACATCCTCCACTTT
v_call: TRBV20-1; d_call: TRBD2; j_call: TRBJ2-3; clone_size: -; cdr3_aa: CSVTTSGGAADTQYF; cdr3_nt: TGCAGTGTTACGACTAGCGGGGGGGCCGCAGATACGCAGTATTTT
v_call: TRBV10-1; d_call: TRBD1; j_call: TRBJ1-2; clone_size: few; cdr3_aa: CASSESQGGQGNGYTF; cdr3_nt: TGCGCCAGCAGTGAGTCTCAAGGCGGACAGGGCAATGGCTACACCTTC
v_call: TRBV4-2; d_call: -; j_call: TRBJ2-3; clone_size: -; cdr3_aa: CASSQDSLSEDTQYF; cdr3_nt: TGTGCCAGCAGCCAAGACAGCCTGAGCGAAGATACGCAGTATTTT
v_call: TRBV7-9; d_call: -; j_call: TRBJ2-1; clone_size: -; cdr3_aa: CASSADRTRYNEQFF; cdr3_nt: TGTGCCAGCAGCGCCGACAGGACGAGGTACAATGAGCAGTTCTTC
v_call: TRBV2; d_call: TRBD2; j_call: TRBJ2-5; clone_size: -; cdr3_aa: CASSELSGGARETQYF; cdr3_nt: TGTGCCAGCAGTGAATTAAGCGGGGGGGCGAGGGAGACCCAGTACTTC
v_call: TRBV11-2; d_call: -; j_call: TRBJ2-5; clone_size: few; cdr3_aa: CASSLNQETQYF; cdr3_nt: TGTGCCAGCAGCTTAAACCAAGAGACCCAGTACTTC
v_call: TRBV12-3/TRBV12-4; d_call: TRBD1; j_call: TRBJ2-7; clone_size: -; cdr3_aa: CASSPYDREGEYF; cdr3_nt: TGTGCCAGCAGTCCCTATGACAGGGAAGGGGAGTACTTC
v_call: TRBV28; d_call: -; j_call: TRBJ2-1; clone_size: many; cdr3_aa: CASSGGGSYNEQFF; cdr3_nt: TGTGCCAGCAGCGGAGGGGGGTCGTACAATGAGCAGTTCTTC
v_call: TRBV9; d_call: -; j_call: TRBJ2-2; clone_size: few; cdr3_aa: CASSVGGRNTGELFF; cdr3_nt: TGTGCCAGCAGCGTAGGCGGCAGGAACACCGGGGAGCTGTTTTTT
v_call: TRBV7-2; d_call: TRBD2; j_call: TRBJ2-7; clone_size: many; cdr3_aa: CASSLESGGYFEQYF; cdr3_nt: TGTGCCAGCAGCTTAGAGAGCGGGGGGTATTTCGAGCAGTACTTC
v_call: TRBV7-8; d_call: TRBD1; j_call: TRBJ1-5; clone_size: -; cdr3_aa: CASSTDRGRNNQPQHF; cdr3_nt: TGTGCCAGCAGCACCGACAGGGGGCGGAACAATCAGCCCCAGCATTTT
v_call: TRBV29-1; d_call: -; j_call: TRBJ2-1; clone_size: -; cdr3_aa: CSVEYGYNEQFF; cdr3_nt: TGCAGCGTTGAATACGGGTACAATGAGCAGTTCTTC
v_call: TRBV6-5; d_call: -; j_call: TRBJ2-2; clone_size: -; cdr3_aa: CASSISRGNTGELFF; cdr3_nt: TGTGCCAGCAGTATCTCCCGGGGGAACACCGGGGAGCTGTTTTTT
v_call: TRBV5-1; d_call: -; j_call: TRBJ2-2; clone_size: -; cdr3_aa: CASSLWGTLEGVPGELFF; cdr3_nt: TGCGCCAGCAGCTTGTGGGGGACTCTCGAGGGCGTACCGGGGGAGCTGTTTTTT
v_call: TRBV28; d_call: -; j_call: TRBJ1-1; clone_size: -; cdr3_aa: CASSFVGHGTEAFF; cdr3_nt: TGTGCCAGCAGCTTCGTGGGTCATGGGACTGAAGCTTTCTTT